The entry below gives a single T cell receptor beta chain sequence along with its context. This sample stems from a study of blood T cells in healthy people across ages. The authors ran a second PCR of about 6 to 11 cycles using a sample-barcoded 5' primer and a J-beta primer mix. TCRdb redid the calling of the 5' RACE reads with MiXCR, one entry per CDR3 protein. The sample records 1.5 million to 2 million distinct CDR3 sequences, roughly a third being singletons. Looked up from germline, CDR1 is DFQATT and CDR2 is SNEGSKA (reference sequence). Trimming at V came to 1 base and at J to 6 bases, leaving 18 bases not matched to a gene. CDR3 size: 18 residues.

The chain employs TRBV20-1 and TRBJ2-7, with 10 positions matching TRBD2. The TCR originated in a woman in her 30s in good health. Sequenced input: blood. In DNA form, the CDR3 reads TGCAGTGCTAGAGGGGCCAACCTAGCGGGAGCGGATCTGGGCGAGCAGTACTTC. It encodes CSARGANLAGADLGEQYF.